The clone carrying this T cell receptor (beta chain) was seen at least ten times. The sample originates from a study of T cells in Graves' hyperthyroidism and ophthalmopathy. Across the study: Peripheral blood was taken when the disease was first diagnosed, before any treatment began.

Duration under 3 months, a NOSPECS grade of at least 4, and a Clinical Activity Score of at least 3 characterized the ophthalmopathy patients. RNA transcripts served as the template for amplifying TCR beta CDR3 regions. TCR CDR3 regions were first amplified by RT-PCR with HTBI primers. TCRdb ran MiXCR on the multiplex PCR reads and lists one entry per CDR3 protein. The sample has around 600,000 distinct CDR3 sequences, 11% to 15% seen once; the top ten hold roughly 7%. V lost 6 bases to trimming and J lost 2 bases; unmatched junction nucleotides: 7. This CDR3 contains 15 residues. Germline CDR1 and CDR2: SQVTM and ANQGSEA.

Source material: blood. The source is a woman between 18 and 29 years old with Graves' ophthalmopathy. This chain uses TRBV29-1 with TRBJ2-3; 11 bases are a match to TRBD2. CDR3 DNA sequence: TGCAGCGTGGTGAGGACTAGCGGGTCCACAGATACGCAGTATTTT. This sequence encodes CSVVRTSGSTDTQYF.